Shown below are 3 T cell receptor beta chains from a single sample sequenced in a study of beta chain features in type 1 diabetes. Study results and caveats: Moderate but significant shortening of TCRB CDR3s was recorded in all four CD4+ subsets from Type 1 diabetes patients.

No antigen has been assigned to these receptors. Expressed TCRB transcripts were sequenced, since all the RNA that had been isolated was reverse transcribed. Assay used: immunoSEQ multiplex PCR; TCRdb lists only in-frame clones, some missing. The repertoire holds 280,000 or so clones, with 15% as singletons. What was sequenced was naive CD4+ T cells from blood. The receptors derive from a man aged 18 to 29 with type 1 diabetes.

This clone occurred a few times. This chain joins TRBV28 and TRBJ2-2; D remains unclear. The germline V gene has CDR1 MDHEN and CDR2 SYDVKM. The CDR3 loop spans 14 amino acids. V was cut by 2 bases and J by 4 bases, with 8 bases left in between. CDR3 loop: CASSLGVVTGELFF. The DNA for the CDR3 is TGTGCCAGCAGTTTAGGAGTGGTCACCGGGGAGCTGTTTTTT.

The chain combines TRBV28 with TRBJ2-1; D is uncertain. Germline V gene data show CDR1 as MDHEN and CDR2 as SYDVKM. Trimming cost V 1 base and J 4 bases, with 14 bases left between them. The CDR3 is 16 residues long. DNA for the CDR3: TGTGCCAGCAGTTTATTCCAGGAACAGCCTTACAATGAGCAGTTCTTC. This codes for CASSLFQEQPYNEQFF.

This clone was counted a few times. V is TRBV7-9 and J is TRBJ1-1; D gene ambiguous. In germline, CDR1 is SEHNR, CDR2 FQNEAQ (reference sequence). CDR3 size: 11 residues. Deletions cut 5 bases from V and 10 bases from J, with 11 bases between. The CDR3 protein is CASSGRSGAFF. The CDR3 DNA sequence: TGTGCCAGCAGCGGGAGGTCTGGAGCTTTCTTT. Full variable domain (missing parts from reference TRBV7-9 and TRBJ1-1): DTGVSQNPRHKITKRGQNVTFRCDPISEHNRLYWYRQTLGQGPEFLTYFQNEAQLEKSRLLSDRFSAERPKGSFSTLEIQRTEQGDSAMYLCASSGRSGAFFGQGTRLTVV.